The subject of this entry is one T cell receptor beta chain. No antigen is known for it. This sample was included in a study of Graves' ophthalmopathy and Graves' hyperthyroidism. Study-wide results and caveats: Among expanded thyroid clonotypes above 0.001 frequency, most also occurred in blood.

Under 3 months in duration, the ophthalmopathy in affected donors had moderate-to-severe activity, CAS ≥3 and NOSPECS ≥4. Investigators amplified TCR beta CDR3 regions from RNA transcripts. HTBI-primed RT-PCR formed the first round, and a multiplex PCR formed the second. TCRdb reanalysed the multiplex PCR reads using MiXCR and keeps one entry per CDR3 protein. Of around 660,000 distinct CDR3 sequences listed, roughly 39% are singletons. V was clipped by 8 bases and J by 2 bases, with 10 bases between them. The length of the CDR3 is 12 residues. The germline CDR1 and CDR2 sequences are LNHDA and SQIVND (reference sequence).

The sequence was obtained from an adult man with Graves' ophthalmopathy. What was sequenced was peripheral blood. This sequence joins TRBV19 and TRBJ2-7; TRBD1 might be the D (5 bases). CDR3 sequence (DNA): TGTGCCAGTGGTCCAGGGACCTACGAGCAGTACTTC. Amino acids: CASGPGTYEQYF.